Below, 20 T cell receptor beta chains from the same sample are listed, as sequenced in a study of technical replicates of blood from a few donors. The data were produced by immunoSEQ multiplex PCR, yet TCRdb's version contains in-frame clones alone and is incomplete. The profile shows some 78,000 clones, around 92% of them singletons. Specimen: T cells isolated from PBMCs. These receptors originate from a human donor in good health.

This chain uses TRBV28 with TRBJ2-6, with TRBD1 matching over 8 bases. Germline lookup yields CDR1 MDHEN and CDR2 SYDVKM. There are 18 residues in the CDR3. The trim removed 6 bases at V and 5 bases at J, leaving 15 bases unmatched. The CDR3 DNA sequence: TGTGCCAGCAGATTCAACAGGGGGTGGCCTCCTAGGGCCAACGTCCTGACTTTC. This sequence encodes CASRFNRGWPPRANVLTF. The full variable domain, completed using reference TRBV28 and TRBJ2-6, is DVKVTQSSRYLVKRTGEKVFLECVQDMDHENMFWYRQDPGLGLRLIYFSYDVKMKEKGDIPEGYSVSREKKERFSLILESASTNQTSMYLCASRFNRGWPPRANVLTFGAGSRLTVL.

This chain joins TRBV5-1 and TRBJ1-1, with a tentative D call TRBD1 (6 bases). CDR1 and CDR2 (germline): SGHRS, YFSETQ. V lost 0 bases and J lost 3, with 15 bases in between. CDR3 size: 16 residues. CDR3 coding DNA: TGCGCCAGCAGCTTGGAACTTACACAGGGTCACACTGAAGCTTTCTTT. Amino acids: CASSLELTQGHTEAFF.

This sequence joins TRBV28 and TRBJ2-7; no firm D call. Trimming took off 3 bases at V and 0 bases at J, with 9 bases between the two ends. This CDR3 spans 14 amino acids. The germline V gene has CDR1 MDHEN and CDR2 SYDVKM. CDR3 amino acids: CASSFSGSSYEQYF. The CDR3 bases are TGTGCCAGCAGTTTTTCCGGTAGCTCCTACGAGCAGTACTTC.

V and J are TRBV11-2 and TRBJ2-1; the match to TRBD2 covers 15 bases. CDR1 and CDR2 from the germline V gene are SGHAT and FQNNGV. The length of the CDR3 is 15 residues. V was pared by 2 bases and J by 14 bases, with 7 bases of the junction left unmatched. The CDR3 here is CASSLSGTSGRTKFF. The CDR3 DNA is TGTGCCAGCAGCTTATCCGGGACTAGCGGGAGGACTAAGTTCTTC.

The chain links TRBV7-9 to TRBJ2-5; D possibly corresponds to TRBD2 (6 bases). CDR1 is SEHNR and CDR2 is FQNEAQ in the germline V gene (reference sequence). The V gene lost 5 bases and the J gene lost 5 bases, with 15 bases spanning the gap. This CDR3 has 14 residues. CDR3 in amino acids: CASSPGAGGETQYF. The CDR3, as DNA: TGTGCCAGCAGCCCGGGCGCTGGGGGGGAGACCCAGTACTTC.

CDR3 DNA sequence: TGTGCCAGCAGCGGCCTCGGGGCGGGGGACACAGATACGCAGTATTTT. This gives the protein CASSGLGAGDTDTQYF. The rearrangement joins TRBV9 to TRBJ2-3; TRBD2 matches 7 bases. J was trimmed by 2 bases and V by 3 bases; bases with no gene match: 9. Per germline, CDR1 SGDLS and CDR2 YYNGEE. The length of the CDR3 is 16 residues.

This rearrangement joins TRBV9 to TRBJ1-3; TRBD1 matches 8 bases. CDR3 size: 16 residues. Trimming at V came to 4 bases and at J to 0 bases, leaving 6 bases not matched to a gene. CDR1 is SGDLS, CDR2 YYNGEE, per germline. CDR3 in DNA: TGTGCCAGCAGCATCGACAGGGGCGTCTCTGGAAACACCATATATTTT. This encodes CASSIDRGVSGNTIYF.

This chain connects TRBV6-5 to TRBJ2-7; 10 bases match TRBD1. The CDR3 has 12 amino acids. In germline, CDR1 is MNHEY, CDR2 SVGAGI. The J segment lost 9 bases and the V segment lost 11 bases, leaving 10 bases of the junction unmatched. CDR3 sequence reads: CAARDRGTTQYF. The CDR3 region has the DNA TGTGCCGCCCGGGACAGGGGTACGACGCAGTACTTC.

The chain recombines TRBV7-9 with TRBJ2-5, with D hard to call. Trimming left V 1 base short and J 2 bases short, with 5 bases between. The CDR3 sequence is 13 residues long. Germline V gene data show CDR1 as SEHNR and CDR2 as FQNEAQ (reference sequence). The CDR3: CASSLVSQETQYF. The CDR3 bases are TGTGCCAGCAGCTTAGTGTCTCAAGAGACCCAGTACTTC.

This clone was picked up a small number of times. The same CDR3 can be traced to other DNA sequences in this sample. This chain links TRBV15 with TRBJ2-5; 7 bases align to TRBD1. Germline CDR1 and CDR2: LNHNV and YYDKDF (reference sequence). The CDR3 runs 14 residues. The J segment lost 2 bases and the V segment lost 1 base, leaving 1 base of the junction unmatched. The CDR3 protein is CATSRAGQQETQYF. In nucleotides, the CDR3 is TGTGCCACCAGCAGAGCGGGACAGCAAGAGACCCAGTACTTC.

The chain combines TRBV10-3 with TRBJ2-4; 8 bases agree with TRBD1. Germline CDR1 ENHRY, CDR2 SYGVKD. This CDR3 has 18 residues. V was pared by 0 bases and J by 0 bases, with 7 bases of the junction left unmatched. For the CDR3, the DNA is TGTGCCATCAGTGAGTCGCGAGGACAGGGCCTAGCCAAAAACATTCAGTACTTC. This codes for CAISESRGQGLAKNIQYF.

The chain links TRBV28 to TRBJ1-3, with 7 bases lining up with TRBD1. Germline V CDR1 and CDR2: MDHEN, SYDVKM. The CDR3 sequence is 16 residues long. Germline trimming cut 6 bases from V and 0 bases from J; bases unmatched to any gene: 8. The CDR3 here is CASRTHRGSSGNTIYF. Written as DNA, the CDR3 is TGTGCCAGCAGAACCCACAGGGGCAGCTCTGGAAACACCATATATTTT.

The CDR3 loop reads CASSSWTGAFDTEAFF. CDR3 nucleotides: TGTGCCAGTAGTTCATGGACAGGAGCGTTTGACACTGAAGCTTTCTTT. The V gene is TRBV19, the J gene TRBJ1-1, with 7 bases matching TRBD1. Germline trimming cut 5 bases from V and 3 bases from J; bases unmatched to any gene: 12. CDR1 is LNHDA and CDR2 is SQIVND in the germline V gene (reference sequence). CDR3 length: 16 amino acids. Complete variable domain (other parts from reference TRBV19 and TRBJ1-1): DGGITQSPKYLFRKEGQNVTLSCEQNLNHDAMYWYRQDPGQGLRLIYYSQIVNDFQKGDIAEGYSVSREKKESFPLTVTSAQKNPTAFYLCASSSWTGAFDTEAFFGQGTRLTVV.

V usage is TRBV30 and J usage is TRBJ1-2; D is possibly TRBD1 (5 bases). V gave up 3 bases and J gave up 6 bases, with 11 bases separating them. The CDR3 runs to 12 residues. Germline V gives CDR1 GTSNPN, CDR2 SVGIG (reference sequence). The CDR3 region has the DNA TGTGCCTGGAGACGGACACCAAATGGCTACACCTTC. It translates to CAWRRTPNGYTF.

The J gene is TRBJ2-1, the V gene TRBV10-3, with TRBD2 matching over 9 bases. Trimming took 6 bases from V and 7 from J; bases not matched to a gene: 7. The germline V gene encodes CDR1 ENHRY and CDR2 SYGVKD. This CDR3 comprises 14 residues. The CDR3 coding sequence is TGTGCCATCAGGAGAGCGGGAGGAGATAATGAGCAGTTCTTC. Amino acid sequence: CAIRRAGGDNEQFF.

The V gene is TRBV5-1, the J gene TRBJ2-7; TRBD2 agrees at 9 bases. Germline CDR1 and CDR2: SGHRS and YFSETQ. The CDR3 covers 14 residues. Trimming took 1 base from V and 6 from J; bases not matched to a gene: 5. CDR3 sequence: CASSLLGTSPEQYF. The CDR3 DNA follows: TGCGCCAGCAGCTTGTTAGGGACTAGCCCCGAGCAGTACTTC.

This rearrangement joins TRBV27 to TRBJ1-2, with 12 bases aligning to TRBD1. The CDR3 extends over 17 amino acids. Trimming took 3 bases from V and 3 from J; bases not matched to a gene: 8. Germline values: CDR1 MNHEY, CDR2 SMNVEV (reference sequence). In DNA form, the CDR3 reads TGTGCCAGCAGTTTTCGTTGGGGACAGGGGGCGGACTATGGCTACACCTTC. Translated, it gives CASSFRWGQGADYGYTF.

The V call is TRBV5-6, the J call TRBJ2-7; the D gene is possibly TRBD2 (6 bases). This CDR3 is 12 amino acids long. The germline gives CDR1 SGHDT, CDR2 YYEEEE. With 4 bases removed from V and 1 base from J, the gap between germline ends came to 6 bases. CDR3 residues: CASSRGSYEQYF. In DNA, the CDR3 is TGTGCCAGCAGCCGGGGGTCCTACGAGCAGTACTTC. Using reference TRBV5-6 and TRBJ2-7 for the parts outside the CDR3, the full variable domain is DAGVTQSPTHLIKTRGQQVTLRCSPKSGHDTVSWYQQALGQGPQFIFQYYEEEERQRGNFPDRFSGHQFPNYSSELNVNALLLGDSALYLCASSRGSYEQYFGPGTRLTVT.

CDR3 sequence: CASSLAWGHTEAFF. The CDR3 nucleotides read TGTGCCAGCAGCTTGGCCTGGGGGCACACTGAAGCTTTCTTT. V is TRBV11-2 and J is TRBJ1-1, with D tentatively TRBD1 (6 bases). Looked up from germline, CDR1 is SGHAT and CDR2 is FQNNGV. The V and J ends lost 3 bases and 3 bases respectively, with 11 bases between them. The CDR3 runs to 14 residues.

This clone was seen only once. The V and J genes are TRBV2 and TRBJ2-5; no reliable D call. Trimming took off 8 bases at V and 5 bases at J, with 12 bases between the two ends. The germline gives CDR1 SNHLY, CDR2 FYNNEI. This CDR3 spans 12 amino acids. CDR3 nucleotides: TGTGCCAGCTTAACACCTCTGGAGACCCAGTACTTC. Protein product: CASLTPLETQYF. The full variable domain, completed using reference TRBV2 and TRBJ2-5, is EPEVTQTPSHQVTQMGQEVILRCVPISNHLYFYWYRQILGQKVEFLVSFYNNEISEKSEIFDDQFSVERPDGSNFTLKIRSTKLEDSAMYFCASLTPLETQYFGPGTRLLVL.